Detailed here is one TCR beta chain. Its antigen is still unknown. As to time point: week 5, during vaccination. It was 300 ug of mutant IDH1 20-mer peptide that made up each vaccine dose, given with topical imiquimod. Libraries were prepared by immunoSEQ multiplex PCR; TCRdb keeps only in-frame clonotypes and omits some of them. The sample consists of 30,000 to 40,000 clones, about 80% of them appearing once. The data were obtained in a study of a mutant IDH1 vaccine in newly diagnosed glioma. Study background: The start of vaccination came 4-6 weeks after radiotherapy alone, or with temozolomide cycles.

V dropped 3 bases and J dropped 1; count of bases not matched to a gene: 13. The CDR3 extends over 19 amino acids. CDR1 is SGHDT, CDR2 YYEEEE, per germline. The sequence came from a young man with glioma. The starting material was PBMCs, obtained from a glioma patient whose treatment included an IDH1 peptide vaccine. The chain joins TRBV5-6 to TRBJ2-1; 10 bases are a match to TRBD2. The CDR3 DNA is TGTGCCAGCAGCTCAGGGCCAGTAACTAGCGGGAATTCCTACAATGAGCAGTTCTTC. Translation gives CASSSGPVTSGNSYNEQFF.